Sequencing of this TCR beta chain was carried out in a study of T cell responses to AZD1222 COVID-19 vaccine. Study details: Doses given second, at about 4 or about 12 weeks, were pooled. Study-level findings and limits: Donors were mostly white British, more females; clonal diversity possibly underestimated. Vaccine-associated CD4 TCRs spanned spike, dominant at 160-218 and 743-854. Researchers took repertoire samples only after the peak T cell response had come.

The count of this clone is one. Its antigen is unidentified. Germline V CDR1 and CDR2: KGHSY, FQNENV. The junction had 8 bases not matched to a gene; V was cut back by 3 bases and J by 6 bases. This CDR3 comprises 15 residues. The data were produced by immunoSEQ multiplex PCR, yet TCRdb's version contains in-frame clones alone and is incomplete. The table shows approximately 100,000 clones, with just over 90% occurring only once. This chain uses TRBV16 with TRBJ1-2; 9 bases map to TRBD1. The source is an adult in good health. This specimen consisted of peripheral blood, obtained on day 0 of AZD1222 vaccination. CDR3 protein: CASSQPGQGVNGYTF. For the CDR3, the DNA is TGTGCCAGCAGCCAGCCGGGACAGGGAGTAAATGGCTACACCTTC.